A single sample gave rise to the 2 T cell receptor beta chains below, sequenced in a study of shared clonotypes between healthy human individuals. TCRdb's table, derived via immunoSEQ multiplex PCR, lists solely in-frame clones and lacks some. Of 1 million to 1.3 million clones listed, around 78% are singletons. The sample was memory CD4+ T cells from PBMCs. Documented subset: CD45RA-negative fraction. Receptors were obtained from a man in his late teens or twenties in good health. Some clones in this sample may be carry-over from other donors' samples.

V and J are TRBV4-1 and TRBJ1-3, with 7 nucleotides matching TRBD1. Germline CDR1 and CDR2: MGHRA and YSYEKL. J was trimmed by 4 bases and V by 2 bases; bases with no gene match: 8. The CDR3 length is 16 residues. The CDR3 protein is CASSQPRNRGGNTIYF. In DNA, the CDR3 is TGCGCCAGCAGCCAACCACGAAACAGGGGCGGAAACACCATATATTTT.

This clone was found once. The V gene is TRBV5-6, the J gene TRBJ2-7; 14 positions agree with TRBD2. The ends lost 5 bases at V and 7 bases at J; junction bases unmatched: 8. CDR1 and CDR2 (germline): SGHDT, YYEEEE. This CDR3 spans 15 amino acids. DNA for the CDR3: TGTGCCAGCAGATCCGGGACTAGCGGGAGTTGGGAGCAGTACTTC. It specifies CASRSGTSGSWEQYF.